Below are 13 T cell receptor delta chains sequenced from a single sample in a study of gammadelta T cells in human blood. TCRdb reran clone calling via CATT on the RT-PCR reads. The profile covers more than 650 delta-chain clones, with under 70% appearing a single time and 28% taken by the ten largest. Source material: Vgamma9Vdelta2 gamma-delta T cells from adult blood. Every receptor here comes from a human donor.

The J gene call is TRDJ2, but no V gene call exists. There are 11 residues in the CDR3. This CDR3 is CASALTAQLFF. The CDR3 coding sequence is TGTGCTAGTGCTTTGACAGCACAACTCTTCTTT.

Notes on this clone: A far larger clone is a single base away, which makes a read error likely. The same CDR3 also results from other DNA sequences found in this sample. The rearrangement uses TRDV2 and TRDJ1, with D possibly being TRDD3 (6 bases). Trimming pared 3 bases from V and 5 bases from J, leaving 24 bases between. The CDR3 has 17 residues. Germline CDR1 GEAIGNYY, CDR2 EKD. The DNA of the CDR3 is TGTGCCTGTGACCCAGTACTGGGTGATACTGGCAGGGATAAACTCATCTTT. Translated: CACDPVLGDTGRDKLIF.

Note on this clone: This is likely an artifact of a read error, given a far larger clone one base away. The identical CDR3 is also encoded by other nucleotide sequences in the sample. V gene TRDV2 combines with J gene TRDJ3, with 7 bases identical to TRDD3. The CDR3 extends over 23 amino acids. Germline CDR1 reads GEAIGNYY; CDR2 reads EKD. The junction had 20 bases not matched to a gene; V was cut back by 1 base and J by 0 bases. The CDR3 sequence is CACDTAPMGDPTKSSWDTRQMFF. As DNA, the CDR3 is TGTGCCTGTGACACGGCCCCAATGGGGGACCCCACGAAGAGCTCCTGGGACACCCGACAGATGTTTTTC.

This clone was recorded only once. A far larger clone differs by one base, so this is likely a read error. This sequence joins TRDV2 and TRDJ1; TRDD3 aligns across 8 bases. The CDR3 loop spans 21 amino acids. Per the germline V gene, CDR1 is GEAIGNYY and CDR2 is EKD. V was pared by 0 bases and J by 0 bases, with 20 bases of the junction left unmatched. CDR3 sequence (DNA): TGTGCCTGTGACACCGTAAGAACTGGGGGCAACCTTGTGGTGCACACCGATAAACTCATCTTT. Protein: CACDTVRTGGNLVVHTDKLIF.

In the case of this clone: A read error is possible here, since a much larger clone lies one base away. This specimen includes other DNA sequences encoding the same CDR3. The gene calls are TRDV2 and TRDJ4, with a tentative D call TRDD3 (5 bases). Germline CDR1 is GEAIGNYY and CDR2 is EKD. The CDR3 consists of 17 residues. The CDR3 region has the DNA TGTGCCTGTGACACCGTCGGACACGATACATTGCGCAGACCACTGATCTTT. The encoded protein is CACDTVGHDTLRRPLIF.

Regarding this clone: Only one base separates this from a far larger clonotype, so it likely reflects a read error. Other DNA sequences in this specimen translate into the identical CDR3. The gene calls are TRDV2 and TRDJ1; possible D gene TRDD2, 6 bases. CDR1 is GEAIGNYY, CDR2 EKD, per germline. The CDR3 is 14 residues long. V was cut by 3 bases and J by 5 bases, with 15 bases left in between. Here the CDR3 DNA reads TGTGCCTGTGACGCGGTTCCTTCCACTGATAAACTCATCTTT. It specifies CACDAVPSTDKLIF.

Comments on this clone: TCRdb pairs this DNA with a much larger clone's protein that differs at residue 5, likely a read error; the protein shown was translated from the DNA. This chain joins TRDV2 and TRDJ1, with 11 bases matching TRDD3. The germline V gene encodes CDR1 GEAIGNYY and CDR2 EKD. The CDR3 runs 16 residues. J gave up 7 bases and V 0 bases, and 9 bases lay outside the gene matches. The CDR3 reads CACDTLMGDTRGKLIF. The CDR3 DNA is TGTGCCTGTGACACCCTGATGGGGGATACGCGAGGTAAACTCATCTTT.

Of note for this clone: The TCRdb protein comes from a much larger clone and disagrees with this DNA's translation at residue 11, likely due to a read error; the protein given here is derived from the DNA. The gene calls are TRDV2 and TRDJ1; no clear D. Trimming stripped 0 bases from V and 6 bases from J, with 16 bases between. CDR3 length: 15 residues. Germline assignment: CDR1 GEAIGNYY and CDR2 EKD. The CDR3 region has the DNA TGTGCCTGTGACACCGTTACTCCCCTCAAGTATAAACTCATCTTT. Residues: CACDTVTPLKYKLIF.

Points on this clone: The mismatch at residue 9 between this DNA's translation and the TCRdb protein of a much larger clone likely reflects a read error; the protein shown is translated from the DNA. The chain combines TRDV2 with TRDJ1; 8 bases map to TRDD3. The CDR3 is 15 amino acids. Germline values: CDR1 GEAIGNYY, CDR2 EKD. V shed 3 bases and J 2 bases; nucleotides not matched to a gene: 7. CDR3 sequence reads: CACDFLGDETDKLIF. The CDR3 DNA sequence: TGTGCCTGTGACTTTTTGGGGGATGAAACCGATAAACTCATCTTT.

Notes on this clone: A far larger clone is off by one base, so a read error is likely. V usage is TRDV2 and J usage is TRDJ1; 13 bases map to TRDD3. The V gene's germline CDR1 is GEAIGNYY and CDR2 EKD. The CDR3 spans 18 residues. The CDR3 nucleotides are TGTGCCTGTGACCCTCTACTGGGGGATACGCCGGCGCCCGATAAACTCACCTTT. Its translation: CACDPLLGDTPAPDKLTF.

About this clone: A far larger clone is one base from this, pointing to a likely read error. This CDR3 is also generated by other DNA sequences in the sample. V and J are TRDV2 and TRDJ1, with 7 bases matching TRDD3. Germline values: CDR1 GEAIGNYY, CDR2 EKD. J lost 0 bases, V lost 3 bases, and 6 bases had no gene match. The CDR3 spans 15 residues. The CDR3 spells CACDFLGDDTDKLIF. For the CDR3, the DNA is TGTGCCTGTGACTTTTTGGGGGACGACACCGATAAACTCATCTTT.

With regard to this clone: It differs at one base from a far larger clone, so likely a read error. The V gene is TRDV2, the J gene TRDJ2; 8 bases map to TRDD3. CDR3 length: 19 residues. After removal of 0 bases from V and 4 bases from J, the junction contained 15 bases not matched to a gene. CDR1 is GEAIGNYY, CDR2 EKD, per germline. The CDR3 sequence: CACDTGGWGTRAWTAQLFF. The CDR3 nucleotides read TGTGCCTGTGACACCGGGGGCTGGGGGACCCGAGCTTGGACAGCACAACTCTTCTTT.

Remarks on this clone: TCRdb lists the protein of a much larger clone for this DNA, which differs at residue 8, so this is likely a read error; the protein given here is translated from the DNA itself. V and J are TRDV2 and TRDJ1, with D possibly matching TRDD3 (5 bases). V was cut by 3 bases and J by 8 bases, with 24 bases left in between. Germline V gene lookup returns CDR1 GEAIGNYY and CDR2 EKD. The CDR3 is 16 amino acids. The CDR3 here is CACDDVLVEQRVKLIF. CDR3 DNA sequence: TGTGCCTGTGACGACGTACTGGTGGAACAAAGAGTCAAACTCATCTTT.